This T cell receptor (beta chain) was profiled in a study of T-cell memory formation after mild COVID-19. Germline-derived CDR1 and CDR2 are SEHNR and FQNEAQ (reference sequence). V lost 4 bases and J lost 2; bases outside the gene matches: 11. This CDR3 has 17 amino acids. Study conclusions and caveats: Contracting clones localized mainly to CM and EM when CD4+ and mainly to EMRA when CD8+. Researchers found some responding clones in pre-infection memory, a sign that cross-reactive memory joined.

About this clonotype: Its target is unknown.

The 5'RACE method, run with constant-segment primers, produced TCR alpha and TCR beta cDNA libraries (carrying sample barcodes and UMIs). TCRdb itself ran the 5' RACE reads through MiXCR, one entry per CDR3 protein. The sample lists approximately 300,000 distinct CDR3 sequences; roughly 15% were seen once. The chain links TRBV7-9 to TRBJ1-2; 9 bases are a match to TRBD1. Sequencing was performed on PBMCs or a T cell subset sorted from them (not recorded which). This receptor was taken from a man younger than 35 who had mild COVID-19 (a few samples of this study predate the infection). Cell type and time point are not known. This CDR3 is CASSSPRTGEGNYGYTF. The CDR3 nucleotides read TGTGCCAGCAGCTCCCCCCGGACAGGGGAGGGGAACTATGGCTACACCTTC.